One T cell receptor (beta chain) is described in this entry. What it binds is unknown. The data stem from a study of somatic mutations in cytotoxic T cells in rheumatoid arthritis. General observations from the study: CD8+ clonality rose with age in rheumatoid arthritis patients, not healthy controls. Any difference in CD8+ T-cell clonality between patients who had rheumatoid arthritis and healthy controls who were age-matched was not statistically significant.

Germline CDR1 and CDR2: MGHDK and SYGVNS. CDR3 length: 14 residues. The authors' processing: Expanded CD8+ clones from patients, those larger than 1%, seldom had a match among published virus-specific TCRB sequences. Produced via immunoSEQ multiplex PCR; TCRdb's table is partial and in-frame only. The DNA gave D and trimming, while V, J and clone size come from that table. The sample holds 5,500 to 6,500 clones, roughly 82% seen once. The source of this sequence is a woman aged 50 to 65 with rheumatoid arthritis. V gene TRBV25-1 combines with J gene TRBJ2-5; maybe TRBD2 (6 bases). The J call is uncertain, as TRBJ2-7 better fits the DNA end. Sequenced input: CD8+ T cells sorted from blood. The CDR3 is CASSDAGFIYEQYF. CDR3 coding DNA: TGTGCCAGCAGTGACGCGGGGTTTATTTACGAGCAGTACTTC.